This T cell receptor (beta chain) was identified in a study of CD8+ T cells in alopecia areata (dated by TCRdb to the late 2010s). With regard to the full study: Treated patients were enrolled in an open-label pilot trial of oral tofacitinib at 5 to 10 mg twice daily for moderate-to-severe alopecia areata. Patients received tofacitinib for 6 to 18 months and were then followed off drug for 6 months to check for delayed response and recurrence. Disease severity in treated patients was measured with the SALT score, which quantifies the percentage of affected scalp surface area. The study used high-throughput TCRbeta sequencing to examine T cell clonal expansion in alopecia areata, in both the C3H/HeJ mouse model and human patients. Human TCRbeta sequencing covered scalp tissue and sorted CD4+ and CD8+ peripheral blood T cells from patchy and totalis/universalis alopecia areata patients and healthy controls. Biopsies were taken from tofacitinib-treated patients at baseline and again at 4 and 24 weeks into treatment, and several of those patients also had a later scalp biopsy. Scalp clonality was compared across normal scalp (n=4), patchy alopecia areata scalp (n=8), and alopecia totalis/universalis scalp (n=8). RNA was obtained with the PAXgene miRNA kit for fixed scalp, the miRNeasy kit for PBMCs, and the RNeasy kit for mouse skin. immunoSEQ multiplex PCR using 35 Vbeta forward primers and 13 Jbeta reverse primers was used to amplify TCRbeta CDR3 regions. Points the paper makes about the study in general: With tofacitinib, both scalp clonality and the number of expanded CD8+ clones among the top 100 scalp clones went down significantly. Higher clonality and more expanded CD8+ clones were observed in lesional scalp than in normal scalp, particularly in alopecia totalis/universalis, a finding suggestive of antigenic drive. During tofacitinib treatment, many expanded lesional clones stuck around in both scalp and blood, and this persistence may partly explain why relapse happens after treatment is stopped. Unlike mouse skin, which is dominated by gammadelta T cells, normal human skin has resident alphabeta T cells that are also sequenced, and this complicates analysis of the scalp TCR repertoire. Because the treated cohort was small and included a single nonresponder, larger studies are needed to assess links between baseline CD8+ expansion and response. Shared TCR sequences between patients were less evident than in mice, which may be partly attributable to HLA diversity in the patient population.

Libraries were built with the immunoSEQ multiplex PCR assay. RNA was extracted from all samples and reverse transcribed into cDNA as template for TCR sequencing. First-strand cDNA was synthesized using SuperScript III with a 2:1 mix of oligo-dT and random hexamers. A synthetic immune receptor repertoire was used to assess amplification bias, and residual bias was removed computationally. Per the source publication's procedure: Raw reads were preprocessed to remove errors, and CDR3 was defined according to IMGT conventions as the region from the conserved cysteine to phenylalanine. Clonality was calculated as 1 minus Shannon entropy normalized by log2 of the number of productive unique TCRs. Scalp TCRbeta sequences were cross-referenced with sorted blood CD4 and CD8 repertoires so that the CD4 or CD8 identity of scalp clones could be inferred. In its TCRdb copy, this immuneACCESS table keeps in-frame sequences only and misses some clones. Where compared with another copy, unresolved V genes explain less than half of these, and the others have no known cause. The D gene and trimming were derived from the DNA, and the V and J assignments and clone size from that table. The sample profile shows more than 150,000 clones; about 47% of them were found once. The ten largest account for about a tenth of the sample.

This clone was observed a handful of times. The specificity of this receptor is unknown. The input lacks base qualities; no much larger clone sits a single base away. Sample treatment or condition, as interpreted from the label and publication: oral pan-JAK inhibitor, 5-10 mg twice daily. Lesional scalp punch biopsies and peripheral blood were collected from alopecia areata patients. PBMCs were separated by density centrifugation and stained for CD3, CD4 and CD8, after which CD4+ and CD8+ T cells were sorted on a FACSAria. Its CDR3 holds 13 amino acids, cysteine through phenylalanine. Just the 39-base CDR3 DNA is kept, in frame starting at base 1. From a lookup of the germline V gene, CDR1 and CDR2 are SQVTM and ANQGSEA. Unmatched junction bases come to 4, with V trimmed by 3 bases and J by 5 bases.

Sequences were derived from CD8+ T cells sorted from blood, sampled at week 52, from a patient treated with tofacitinib. This TCR came from a human donor with alopecia areata. The rearranged segments are TRBV29-1 and TRBJ2-5, and 9 bases in between align with TRBD2. CDR3 region: CSVERGGRETQYF. At the DNA level, the sequence is TGCAGCGTTGAGCGGGGGGGCCGCGAGACCCAGTACTTC.